This TCR beta chain is from a study of blood T cell repertoires in COVID-19 (dated by TCRdb to 2018 to 2021). General notes on the study: Samples covering the acute and convalescent phases of COVID-19 were provided by collaborators in the United States, Italy and Spain. The prospective study material was composed of cDNA or gDNA derived from T cells, B-cell-depleted T cells, or PBMCs. Deeply sampled blood TCRbeta repertoires from subjects exposed to, actively infected with, or recovered from COVID-19 were included in the dataset. The repertoires were released in a freely available public database meant as a resource for research on the immune response to SARS-CoV-2. Samples were obtained from the ongoing ImmuneRACE study (first 160 participants) and from some 1,300 subjects provided by 6 global collaborators. Nearly every sample came with metadata listing a de-identified subject ID, COVID-19 status, age in years and sex. Where HLA class I and class II types were available, the types were taken from metadata supplied by the sample provider, not from assay-based typing.

TCRbeta CDR3 regions were amplified from genomic DNA by means of the immunoSEQ Assay, a bias-controlled multiplex PCR. On the study's bioinformatics: The number of nucleated cells in each sample was estimated by amplification of reference gene primers within the assay. Sequence reads were collapsed and filtered to measure the absolute abundance of every unique TCRbeta CDR3 rearrangement. Productive Simpson clonality was computed per sample as the square root of Simpson's diversity index over productive rearrangements. TCRdb holds this immuneACCESS table with in-frame rearrangements only. Some clones are missing; in checked studies, unresolved V genes explain under half, and the rest has no known cause. V, J and clone size derive from that table, while D and trimming were established from the DNA sequence. Recorded for this sample are under 200,000 clones; about 85% of them occurred a single time. The top ten clones comprise about 6.5% of the sample.

The germline V and J ends show losses of 4 bases and 3 bases respectively, and no gene match explains 9 bases of the junction. Counted from cysteine to phenylalanine, this CDR3 has 15 amino acids. The CDR3 DNA has 45 bases and is translated from base 1. As encoded in the germline V gene, CDR1 is SGHRS while CDR2 is YFSETQ. A note on this clone: What this receptor recognizes is not known. No much larger clone exists at a distance of one base, and base qualities are not known.

Broad study findings and their caveats: How much clinical and demographic metadata was included differed by source and by participant, and the metadata was provided uncurated.

Collaborating institutions collected whole blood in K2EDTA tubes following their own protocols. For TCRbeta analysis, collaborators shipped samples in one of three forms: frozen whole blood, isolated PBMCs, or DNA extracted from either of those sample types. The V and J genes are TRBV5-1 and TRBJ1-1; TRBD1 agrees with 7 junctional bases. The TCR comes from a woman aged 80 or over in a cohort sampled during active or convalescent COVID-19. Sequencing was performed on peripheral blood. Here the CDR3 is given as CASSPRGPGDTEAFF. The bases are TGCGCCAGCAGCCCGAGGGGGCCGGGGGACACTGAAGCTTTCTTT.